This T cell receptor beta chain comes out of a study of OX40 agonist ivuxolimab in advanced cancers. Whole-study results and caveats: Partial responders receiving 0.1-3.0 mg/kg showed among the lowest clonal expansion. Some nonresponders likewise displayed low normalized T-cell clonal expansion.

Turning to this clone: No antigen is known for it.

Method: immunoSEQ multiplex PCR; TCRdb's copy keeps in-frame clones and lacks some. Found here are approximately 60,000 clones, roughly 88% of them singletons; the top ten hold approximately 10%. V lost 5 bases and J lost 8; bases outside the gene matches: 5. The CDR3 is made up of 15 amino acids. CDR1 is SEHNR, CDR2 FQNEAQ, per germline (reference sequence). The clonotype comes from an adult with an advanced solid tumor such as melanoma, head and neck, liver or kidney cancer. Source: CD4+ or CD8+ T cells sorted from blood, taken in a trial of the OX40 agonist ivuxolimab. This chain links TRBV7-9 with TRBJ2-1; 14 bases are shared with TRBD2. The CDR3 is CASSPGTSGSDEQFF. The CDR3 DNA follows: TGTGCCAGCAGCCCAGGGACTAGCGGGAGCGATGAGCAGTTCTTC.